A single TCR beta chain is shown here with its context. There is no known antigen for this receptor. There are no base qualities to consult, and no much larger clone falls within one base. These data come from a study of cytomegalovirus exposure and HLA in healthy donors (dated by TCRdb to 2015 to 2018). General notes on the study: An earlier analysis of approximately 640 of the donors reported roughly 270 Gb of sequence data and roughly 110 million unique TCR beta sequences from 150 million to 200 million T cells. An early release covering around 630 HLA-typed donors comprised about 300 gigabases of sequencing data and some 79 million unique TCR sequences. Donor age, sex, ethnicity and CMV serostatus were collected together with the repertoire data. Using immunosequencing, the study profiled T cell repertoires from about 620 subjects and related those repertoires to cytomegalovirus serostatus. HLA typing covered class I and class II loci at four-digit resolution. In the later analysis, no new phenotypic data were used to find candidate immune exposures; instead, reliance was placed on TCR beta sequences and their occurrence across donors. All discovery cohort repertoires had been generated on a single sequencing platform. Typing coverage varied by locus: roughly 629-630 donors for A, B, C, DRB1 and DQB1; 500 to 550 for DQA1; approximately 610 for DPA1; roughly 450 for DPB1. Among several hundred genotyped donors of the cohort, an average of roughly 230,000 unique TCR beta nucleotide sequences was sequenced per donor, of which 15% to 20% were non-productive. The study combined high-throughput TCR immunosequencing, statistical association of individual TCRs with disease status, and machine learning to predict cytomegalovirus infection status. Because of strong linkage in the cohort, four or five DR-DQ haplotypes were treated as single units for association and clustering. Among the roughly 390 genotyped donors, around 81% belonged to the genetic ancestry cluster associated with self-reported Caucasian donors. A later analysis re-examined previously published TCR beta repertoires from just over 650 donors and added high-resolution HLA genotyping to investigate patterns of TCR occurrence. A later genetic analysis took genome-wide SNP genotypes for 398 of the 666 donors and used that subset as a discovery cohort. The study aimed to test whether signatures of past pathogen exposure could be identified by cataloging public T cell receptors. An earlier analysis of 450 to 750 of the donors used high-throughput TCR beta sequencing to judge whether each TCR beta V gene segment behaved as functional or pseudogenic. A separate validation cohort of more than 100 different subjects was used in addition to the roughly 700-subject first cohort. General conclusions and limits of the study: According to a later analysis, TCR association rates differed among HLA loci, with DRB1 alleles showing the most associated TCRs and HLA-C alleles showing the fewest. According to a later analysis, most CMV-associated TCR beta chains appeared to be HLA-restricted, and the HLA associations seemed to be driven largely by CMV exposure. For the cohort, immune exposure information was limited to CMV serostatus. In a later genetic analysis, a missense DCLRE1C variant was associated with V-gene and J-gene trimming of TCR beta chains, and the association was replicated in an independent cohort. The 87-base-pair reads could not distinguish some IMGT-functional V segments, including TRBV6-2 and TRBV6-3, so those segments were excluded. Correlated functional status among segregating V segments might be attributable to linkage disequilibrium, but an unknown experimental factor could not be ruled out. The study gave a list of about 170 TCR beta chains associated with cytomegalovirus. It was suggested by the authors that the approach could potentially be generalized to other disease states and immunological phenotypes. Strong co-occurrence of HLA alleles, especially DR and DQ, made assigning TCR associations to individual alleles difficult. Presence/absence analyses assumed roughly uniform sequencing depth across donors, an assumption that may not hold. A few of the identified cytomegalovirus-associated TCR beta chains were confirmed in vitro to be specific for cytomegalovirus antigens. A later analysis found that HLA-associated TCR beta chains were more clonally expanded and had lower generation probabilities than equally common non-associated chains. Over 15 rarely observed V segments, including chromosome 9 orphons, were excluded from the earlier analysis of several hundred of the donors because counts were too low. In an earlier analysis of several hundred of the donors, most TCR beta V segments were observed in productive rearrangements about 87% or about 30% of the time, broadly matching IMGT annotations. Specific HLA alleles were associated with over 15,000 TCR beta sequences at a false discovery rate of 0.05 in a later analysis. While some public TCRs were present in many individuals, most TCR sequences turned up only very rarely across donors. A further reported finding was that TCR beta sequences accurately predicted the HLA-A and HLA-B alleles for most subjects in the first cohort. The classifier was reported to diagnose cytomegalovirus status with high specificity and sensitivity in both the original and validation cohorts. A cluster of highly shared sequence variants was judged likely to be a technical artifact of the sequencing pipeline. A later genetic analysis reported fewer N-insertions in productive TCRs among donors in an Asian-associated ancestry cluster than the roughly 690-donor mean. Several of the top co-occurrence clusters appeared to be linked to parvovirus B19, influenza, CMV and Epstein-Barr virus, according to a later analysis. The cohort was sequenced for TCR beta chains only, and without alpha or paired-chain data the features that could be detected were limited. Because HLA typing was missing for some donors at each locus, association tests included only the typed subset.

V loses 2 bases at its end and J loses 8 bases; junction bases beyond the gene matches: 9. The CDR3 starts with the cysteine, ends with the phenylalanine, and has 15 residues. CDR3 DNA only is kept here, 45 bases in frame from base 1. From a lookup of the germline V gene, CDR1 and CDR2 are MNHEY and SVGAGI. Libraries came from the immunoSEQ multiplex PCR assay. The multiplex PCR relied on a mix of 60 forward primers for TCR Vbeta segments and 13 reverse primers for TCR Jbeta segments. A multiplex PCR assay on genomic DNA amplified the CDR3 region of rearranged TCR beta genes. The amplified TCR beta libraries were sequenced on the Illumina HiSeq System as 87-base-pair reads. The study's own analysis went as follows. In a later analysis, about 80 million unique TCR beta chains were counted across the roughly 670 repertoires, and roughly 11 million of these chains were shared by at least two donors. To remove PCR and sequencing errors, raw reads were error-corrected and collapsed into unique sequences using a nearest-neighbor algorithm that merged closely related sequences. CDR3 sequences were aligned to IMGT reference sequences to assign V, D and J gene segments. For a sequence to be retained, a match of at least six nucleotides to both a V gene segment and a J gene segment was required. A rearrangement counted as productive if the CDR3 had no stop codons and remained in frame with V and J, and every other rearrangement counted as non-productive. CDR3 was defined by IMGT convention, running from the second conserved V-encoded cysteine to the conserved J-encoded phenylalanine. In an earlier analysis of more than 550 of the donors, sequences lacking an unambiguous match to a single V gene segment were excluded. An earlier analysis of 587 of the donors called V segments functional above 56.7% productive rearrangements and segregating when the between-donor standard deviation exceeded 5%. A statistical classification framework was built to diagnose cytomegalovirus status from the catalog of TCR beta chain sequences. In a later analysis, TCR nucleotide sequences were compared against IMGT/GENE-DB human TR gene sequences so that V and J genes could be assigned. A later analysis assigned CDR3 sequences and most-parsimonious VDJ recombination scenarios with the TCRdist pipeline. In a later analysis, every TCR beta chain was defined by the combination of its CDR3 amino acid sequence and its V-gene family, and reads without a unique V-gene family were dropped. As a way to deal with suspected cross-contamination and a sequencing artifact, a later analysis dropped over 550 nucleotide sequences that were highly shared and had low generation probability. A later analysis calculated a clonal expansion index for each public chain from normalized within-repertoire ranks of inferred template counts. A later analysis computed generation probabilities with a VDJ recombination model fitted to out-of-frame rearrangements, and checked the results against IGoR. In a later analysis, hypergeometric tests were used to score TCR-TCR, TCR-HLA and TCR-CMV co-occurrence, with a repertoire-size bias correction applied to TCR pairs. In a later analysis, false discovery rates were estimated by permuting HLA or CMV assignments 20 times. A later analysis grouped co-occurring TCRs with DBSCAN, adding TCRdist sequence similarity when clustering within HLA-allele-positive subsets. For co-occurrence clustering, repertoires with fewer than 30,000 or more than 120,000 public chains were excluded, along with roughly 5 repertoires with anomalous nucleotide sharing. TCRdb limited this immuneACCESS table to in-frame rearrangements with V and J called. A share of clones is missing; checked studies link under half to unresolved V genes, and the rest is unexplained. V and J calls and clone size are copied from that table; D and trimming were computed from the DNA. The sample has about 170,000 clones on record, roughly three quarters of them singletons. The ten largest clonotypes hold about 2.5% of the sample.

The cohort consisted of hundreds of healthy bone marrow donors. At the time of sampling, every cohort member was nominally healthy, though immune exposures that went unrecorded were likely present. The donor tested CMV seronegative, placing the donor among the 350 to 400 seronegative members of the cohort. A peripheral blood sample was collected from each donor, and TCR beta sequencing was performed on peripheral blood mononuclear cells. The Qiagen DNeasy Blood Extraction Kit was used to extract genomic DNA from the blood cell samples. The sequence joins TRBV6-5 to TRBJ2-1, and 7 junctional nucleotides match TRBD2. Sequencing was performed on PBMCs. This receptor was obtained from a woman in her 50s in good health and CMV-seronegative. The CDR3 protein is CASSYRGGDTDEQFF. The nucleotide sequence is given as TGTGCCAGCAGTTACAGGGGAGGGGATACGGATGAGCAGTTCTTC.